The source of this TCR beta chain is a study of blood T cell repertoires in COVID-19 (TCRdb year 2020). Regarding the complete study: Samples covering the acute and convalescent phases of COVID-19 were provided by collaborators in the United States, Italy and Spain. The material from the prospective study consisted of cDNA or gDNA derived from T cells, B-cell-depleted T cells, or PBMCs. Deeply sampled blood TCRbeta repertoires from subjects exposed to, actively infected with, or recovered from COVID-19 were included in the dataset. The repertoires were made available in a free public database intended to serve as a resource for research on the immune response to SARS-CoV-2. Samples came from the ongoing ImmuneRACE study (first 160 participants) plus 1,254 subjects from 6 global collaborators. Nearly every sample came with metadata listing a de-identified subject ID, COVID-19 status, age in years and sex. Where available, HLA class I and class II types were obtained from metadata supplied by the sample provider rather than from assay-based typing.

As concerns this clone: The antigen it binds to is not known. It has no much larger one-base neighbor in the sample; base qualities were not kept.

One collaborating source in Seattle enrolled patients during active infection and followed them longitudinally through the course of disease. The collaborating institutions used their own protocols to collect whole blood in K2EDTA tubes. For TCRbeta analysis, collaborators shipped samples as frozen whole blood, isolated PBMCs, or DNA extracted from either of those sample types. The CDR3 measures 13 amino acids from cysteine to phenylalanine. Only CDR3 DNA remains: 39 bases, in frame from the first base. Sequences KGHDR (CDR1) and SFDVKD (CDR2) are obtained from the germline V gene. The V end loses 4 bases and the J end loses 9 bases, and a stretch of 12 bases separates them. The immunoSEQ Assay, a bias-controlled multiplex PCR, was used to amplify TCRbeta CDR3 regions from genomic DNA. In the authors' own workflow: Within the assay, amplification of reference gene primers was used to estimate how many nucleated cells each sample contained. Sequence reads were collapsed and filtered to measure the absolute abundance of every unique TCRbeta CDR3 rearrangement. Productive Simpson clonality was computed per sample as the square root of Simpson's diversity index over productive rearrangements. Sourced from immuneACCESS, this table was stored by TCRdb with only in-frame sequences that have V and J called. A share of the clones is absent; for the studies checked, an unresolved V gene accounts for under half, and the remainder has no known explanation. V and J calls plus clone size are reproduced from that table; the DNA served to infer D and trimming. The sample table contains around 400,000 clones; only one count was recorded for 87% of them. Of the sample, over 2% falls within the top ten clones.

The investigation overall reported the following: The quantity of clinical and demographic metadata differed by source and by participant and was supplied without curation.

Here the chain combines TRBV24-1 and TRBJ2-1; TRBD1 is possibly the D segment (6 matching bases). The sequence derives from a woman aged 60-70 years with COVID-19, enrolled during active disease. The sequenced sample consisted of peripheral blood. The nucleotide sequence is given as TGTGCCACCAGTGACCGGAGAGGGGGTGAGCAGTTCTTC. The translation is CATSDRRGGEQFF.